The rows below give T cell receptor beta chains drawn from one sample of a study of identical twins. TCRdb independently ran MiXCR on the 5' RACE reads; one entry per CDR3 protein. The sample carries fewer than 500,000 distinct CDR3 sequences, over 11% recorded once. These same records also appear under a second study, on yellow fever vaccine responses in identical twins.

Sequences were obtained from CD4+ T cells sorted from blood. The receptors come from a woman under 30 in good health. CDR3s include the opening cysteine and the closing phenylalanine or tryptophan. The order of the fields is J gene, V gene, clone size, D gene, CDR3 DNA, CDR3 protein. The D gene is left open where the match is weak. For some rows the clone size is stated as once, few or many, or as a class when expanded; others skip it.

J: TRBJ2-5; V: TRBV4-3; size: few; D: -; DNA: TGCGCCAGCAGCCCTAGCTGGGGGGAGACCCAGTACTTC; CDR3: CASSPSWGETQYF
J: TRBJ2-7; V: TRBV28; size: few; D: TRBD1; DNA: TGTGCCAGCAGTTTAGGGTTTGACAGGGAGTTTTACGAGCAGTACTTC; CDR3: CASSLGFDREFYEQYF
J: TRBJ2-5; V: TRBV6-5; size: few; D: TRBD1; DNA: TGTGCCAGCAGTTTCAGGGACAGGGGGTTGCAAGAGACCCAGTACTTC; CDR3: CASSFRDRGLQETQYF
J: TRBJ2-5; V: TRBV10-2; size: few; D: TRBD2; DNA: TGCGCCAGCAGAAAGGGAGGCTCCGGGGAGGGTCAAGAGACCCAGTACTTC; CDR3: CASRKGGSGEGQETQYF
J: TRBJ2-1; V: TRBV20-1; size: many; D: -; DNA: TGCAGTGCTAGAGATCCCGCAAGCGTGAGCTCCTACAATGAGCAGTTCTTC; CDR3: CSARDPASVSSYNEQFF
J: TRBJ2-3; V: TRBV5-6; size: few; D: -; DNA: TGTGCCAGCAGCTTGGCCACCTTATCAGATACGCAGTATTTT; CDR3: CASSLATLSDTQYF
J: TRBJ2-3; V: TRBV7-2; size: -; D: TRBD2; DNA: TGTGCCAGCAGCAATCCTAGCGGGGGGGCCCATACGCAGTATTTT; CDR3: CASSNPSGGAHTQYF
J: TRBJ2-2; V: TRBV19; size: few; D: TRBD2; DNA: TGTGCCAGTAGTATCACCGGGACTAGCGGGAGCACCGGGGAGCTGTTTTTT; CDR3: CASSITGTSGSTGELFF
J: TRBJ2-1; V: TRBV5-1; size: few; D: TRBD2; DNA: TGCGCCAGCAGAATATCTAGCGGGTACTACAATGAGCAGTTCTTC; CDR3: CASRISSGYYNEQFF
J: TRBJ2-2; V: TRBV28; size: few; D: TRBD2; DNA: TGTGCCAGCAGTCCAAACAGCGGGGGGAACACGGGGGAGCTGTTTTTT; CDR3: CASSPNSGGNTGELFF
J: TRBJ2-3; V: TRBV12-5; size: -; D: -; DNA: TGTGCTAGTGGTCCAAGCACAGATGCGCAGTATTTT; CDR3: CASGPSTDAQYF
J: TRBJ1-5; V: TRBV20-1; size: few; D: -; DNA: TGCAGTGCTAGAAAGGGGTCGGAAAGCAATCAGCCCCAGCATTTT; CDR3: CSARKGSESNQPQHF
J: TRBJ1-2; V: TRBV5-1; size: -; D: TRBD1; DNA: TGCGCCAGCAGCTCGGGACAGGGCGTAATAGGCTACACCTTC; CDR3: CASSSGQGVIGYTF
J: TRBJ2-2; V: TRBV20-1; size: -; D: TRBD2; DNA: TGCAGTGCTAGACCTAGCGGGAAATCGGCCGGGGAGCTGTTTTTT; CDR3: CSARPSGKSAGELFF
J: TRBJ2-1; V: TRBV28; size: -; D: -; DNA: TGTGCCAGCAGTTTAGGCCTCTGGGCGGGAAAAGATTACAATGAGCAGTTCTTC; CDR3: CASSLGLWAGKDYNEQFF
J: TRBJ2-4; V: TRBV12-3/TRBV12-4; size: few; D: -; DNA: TGTGCCAGCAGTTTTAAAAAAGGGGCGCCGACGGTTCAGTACTTC; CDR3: CASSFKKGAPTVQYF
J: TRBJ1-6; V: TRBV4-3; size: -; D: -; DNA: TGCGCCAGCAGCCAAGATGTAGGCCCCTCGGGTTCACCCCTCCACTTT; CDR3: CASSQDVGPSGSPLHF
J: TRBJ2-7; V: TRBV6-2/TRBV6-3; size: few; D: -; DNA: TGTGCCAGCAGTTTCATTTCTCGCGAGCAGTACTTC; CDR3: CASSFISREQYF
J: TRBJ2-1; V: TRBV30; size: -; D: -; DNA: TGTGCCTGGAGTGTACGCAGCAACAATGAGCAGTTCTTC; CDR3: CAWSVRSNNEQFF
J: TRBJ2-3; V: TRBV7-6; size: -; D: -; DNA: TGTGCCAGCAGCACGAGGGCCGCAGATACGCAGTATTTT; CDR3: CASSTRAADTQYF
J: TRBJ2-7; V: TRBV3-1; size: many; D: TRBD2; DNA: TGTGCCAGCAGCCCTAGCGGGAGGACTCGCTACGAGCAGTACTTC; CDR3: CASSPSGRTRYEQYF
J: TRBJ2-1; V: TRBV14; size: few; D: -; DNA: TGTGCCAGCAGCCAAGTTGGTAGTAAGACTGAGCAGTTCTTC; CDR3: CASSQVGSKTEQFF
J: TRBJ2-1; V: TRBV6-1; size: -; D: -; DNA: TGTGCCAGCAGTCCCCGGGGGCCGGGAGACAATGAGCAGTTCTTC; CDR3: CASSPRGPGDNEQFF
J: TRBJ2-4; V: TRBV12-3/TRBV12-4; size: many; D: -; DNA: TGTGCCAGCAGTTTCGGTGAAAACATTCAGTACTTC; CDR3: CASSFGENIQYF
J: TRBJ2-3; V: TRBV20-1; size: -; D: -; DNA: TGCAGTGCTAGAGATCAAGGCTTTCGGGCAGATACGCAGTATTTT; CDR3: CSARDQGFRADTQYF
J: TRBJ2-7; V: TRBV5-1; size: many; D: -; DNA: TGCGCCAGCAGCTCGAACTCCGGGACCTACTACGAGCAGTACTTC; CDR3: CASSSNSGTYYEQYF